What follows describes a single T cell receptor beta chain. This sample stems from a study of blood T cell repertoires in COVID-19. Study at large: There were acute and convalescent COVID-19 samples, and they came from the United States, Italy and Spain. T cells, B-cell-depleted T cells, or PBMCs provided the cDNA or gDNA that served as material.

Per the authors' pipeline: How many nucleated cells were present was estimated from reference gene primer amplification. Sequencing was performed with immunoSEQ multiplex PCR; in TCRdb, only in-frame clones are kept and a portion is missing. V and J calls and clone size come straight from that table; D and trimming were deduced from the DNA. Here the sample spans roughly 150,000 clones, around four fifths being singletons. The sequenced sample was peripheral blood. The clonotype comes from a woman in her sixties or seventies who had recovered from COVID-19.

CDR3 coding DNA: TGTGCCAGCAGCCTCCGGACAGCACTTCAAGAGACCCAGTACTTC. This gives the protein CASSLRTALQETQYF. V is TRBV7-8 and J is TRBJ2-5; D may be TRBD1 (6 bases). Per the germline V gene, CDR1 is SGHVS and CDR2 is FQNEAQ. The CDR3 is 15 amino acids. V was trimmed by 5 bases and J by 2 bases, leaving 15 bases between them.